A selection of T cell receptor beta chains follows, all from one sample in a study of T cell repertoires in cytomegalovirus infection. TCRdb passed the reads through MiXCR, listing each CDR3 protein once. The sample includes approximately 500,000 distinct CDR3 sequences, 16% of them seen just once. Sequencing input: CD8+ T cells from PBMCs. These receptors all stem from a human donor in good health (CMV status not recorded). Some clones in this sample may be carry-over from other donors' samples. Both conserved end residues are part of each CDR3. A D gene is named only where the DNA matches it firmly. Expanded clones are given a class, and other clones once, few, many or no size at all.

many,TRBJ1-6,TRBD1,15,TRBV7-3,TGTGCCAGCAGCTCCACCGGGACAGGGGGCTCACCCCTCCACTTT,CASSSTGTGGSPLHF
.,TRBJ1-2,.,14,TRBV11-2,TGTGCCAGCAGCTTAGGGCAGGGAAGAGAAGGCTACACCTTC,CASSLGQGREGYTF
few,TRBJ2-7,.,17,TRBV27,TGTGCCAGCAGTTTTCAACGTCAAGAGACTAGCTCCTACGAGCAGTACTTC,CASSFQRQETSSYEQYF
few,TRBJ1-1,.,11,TRBV29-1,TGCAGCGTTGAAGATCCTACTGAAGCTTTCTTT,CSVEDPTEAFF
.,TRBJ1-6,.,14,TRBV6-5,TGTGTCAGCAGTTACGGCCAGGGGAGGTGGCCCCTCCACTTT,CVSSYGQGRWPLHF
many,TRBJ2-3,TRBD2,18,TRBV7-3,TGTGCCAGCAGCTTATGGGGACTAGCGGGAGGGACAACAGATACGCAGTATTTT,CASSLWGLAGGTTDTQYF
many,TRBJ2-7,TRBD2,18,TRBV7-2,TGTGCCAGCAGCTTGGGAGGGTTTGCAGGTTACCGCACCTACGAGCAGTACTTC,CASSLGGFAGYRTYEQYF
many,TRBJ2-3,TRBD2,16,TRBV7-9,TGTGCCAGCAGTTCGACCCTAGCGGGGAGCACAGATACGCAGTATTTT,CASSSTLAGSTDTQYF
.,TRBJ2-1,TRBD2,17,TRBV10-3,TGTGCCACTGGACTAGCGGGGGGTCTTTCCTCCTACAATGAGCAGTTCTTC,CATGLAGGLSSYNEQFF
.,TRBJ2-5,.,13,TRBV12-3/TRBV12-4,TGTGCCAGCAGCCTAGGCTGTCAAGAGACCCAGTACTTC,CASSLGCQETQYF
.,TRBJ1-2,.,15,TRBV5-1,TGCGCCAGCAGCTCAACCGGGACATCTAACTATGGCTACACCTTC,CASSSTGTSNYGYTF
few,TRBJ2-7,TRBD2,15,TRBV4-2,TGTGCCAGCAGCGGCGAGCGGGGCCCCTTTTACGAGCAGTACTTC,CASSGERGPFYEQYF
few,TRBJ2-7,TRBD2,14,TRBV20-1,TGCAGTGCTAGAGAGCTAGCGGACCTCTACGAGCAGTACTTC,CSARELADLYEQYF
few,TRBJ1-4,.,15,TRBV6-5,TGTGCCAGCAGTTACTCGAAAAGTGTTGATGAAAAACTGTTTTTT,CASSYSKSVDEKLFF
many,TRBJ2-3,.,14,TRBV7-8,TGTGCCAGCAGCTTCTCCAGTGAAGCAGATACGCAGTATTTT,CASSFSSEADTQYF
.,TRBJ2-2,.,14,TRBV12-3/TRBV12-4,TGTGCCAGCTTTTTGGCCCCGAACACCGGGGAGCTGTTTTTT,CASFLAPNTGELFF
few,TRBJ1-6,TRBD1,15,TRBV19,TGTGCCAGTAGTAACGACAGGGAAGGCAATTCACCCCTCCACTTT,CASSNDREGNSPLHF
.,TRBJ2-7,TRBD2,14,TRBV29-1,TGCAGCGTTGCCGCCACTAGCGGGATTTACGAGCAGTACTTC,CSVAATSGIYEQYF
.,TRBJ1-1,TRBD1,13,TRBV2,TGTGCCAGCGAGGACAGGGAGGACACTGAAGCTTTCTTT,CASEDREDTEAFF
many,TRBJ2-1,TRBD1,16,TRBV6-5,TGTGCCAGCAGTCAATCCGGGACAGGGGACTACAATGAGCAGTTCTTC,CASSQSGTGDYNEQFF
many,TRBJ1-2,.,12,TRBV6-1,TGTGCCAGCCCCGACAGAAACTATGGCTACACCTTC,CASPDRNYGYTF
many,TRBJ2-3,TRBD2,15,TRBV27,TGTGCCAGCACCGGACTAGCGGGGAGCACAGATACGCAGTATTTT,CASTGLAGSTDTQYF
many,TRBJ2-6,.,15,TRBV7-9,TGTGCCAGCAGCCAAGAAACGGGTGGGGCCAACGTCCTGACTTTC,CASSQETGGANVLTF
few,TRBJ1-6,.,13,TRBV10-3,TGTGCCATCAGTGAGTCTGACACTTCACCCCTCCACTTT,CAISESDTSPLHF
many,TRBJ1-1,TRBD1,16,TRBV28,TGTGCCAGCAGTTTATCGGGACAGTTGATGAACACTGAAGCTTTCTTT,CASSLSGQLMNTEAFF
many,TRBJ2-7,TRBD2,15,TRBV12-3/TRBV12-4,TGTGCCAGCAGTATGGGACTAGCCTCCTCCTACGAGCAGTACTTC,CASSMGLASSYEQYF
.,TRBJ2-5,.,13,TRBV5-1,TGCGCCAGCAGTCAAGACAGCCGGGAGACCCAGTACTTC,CASSQDSRETQYF
many,TRBJ2-7,.,12,TRBV6-5,TGTGCCAGCAGTTCGAGGGGGAACGAGCAGTACTTC,CASSSRGNEQYF
few,TRBJ2-7,.,11,TRBV27,TGTGCCAGCAAAAAGGGCTACGAGCAGTACTTC,CASKKGYEQYF
many,TRBJ2-7,.,16,TRBV7-9,TGTGCCAGCAGCTTAGTCGGTCGGGACTCTAACTACGAGCAGTACTTC,CASSLVGRDSNYEQYF
many,TRBJ2-7,.,15,TRBV7-9,TGTGCCAGCAGCTCATGGACAGCGGTAACCTACGAGCAGTACTTC,CASSSWTAVTYEQYF
few,TRBJ2-2,.,16,TRBV2,TGTGCCAGCAGTGAAAGGGCAGGGGATGACACCGGGGAGCTGTTTTTT,CASSERAGDDTGELFF
many,TRBJ2-1,TRBD2,16,TRBV11-2,TGTGCCAGCAAGGAATCCCCAGCGGGAGAAGGGAATGAGCAGTTCTTC,CASKESPAGEGNEQFF
many,TRBJ2-3,TRBD2,20,TRBV6-6,TGTGCCAGCAGTTACCCACGTGACGGGGATAGCGGGGGGGCCGGAGATACGCAGTATTTT,CASSYPRDGDSGGAGDTQYF
many,TRBJ1-2,TRBD1,15,TRBV12-3/TRBV12-4,TGTGCCAGCTCTCCTAAAGTACAGGGGGCGGAGGGCTACACCTTC,CASSPKVQGAEGYTF
.,TRBJ1-2,.,15,TRBV6-5,TGTGCCAGCAGGCCCAAGGGTTTAGCTAACTATGGCTACACCTTC,CASRPKGLANYGYTF